These T cell receptor beta chains were read from a single sample in a study of T cells after yellow fever vaccination. Using its own MiXCR run on the 5' RACE reads, TCRdb lists one record per CDR3 protein. The table shows 120,000 to 150,000 distinct CDR3 sequences, with approximately 7.7% occurring only once. Material: CD4+ T cells sorted from PBMCs, obtained 5 days after the yellow fever booster vaccination. The receptors shown here come from a man younger than 40 who received the YFV17D yellow fever vaccine. CDR3s include the opening cysteine and the closing phenylalanine or tryptophan. D genes are given only for firm matches. Not all rows give a size; the values are once, few, many and, for expanded clones, a class.

-	TRBJ2-6	TRBV5-1	many	TGCGCCAGCAGCTCGGGTTCAGGGGCCAACGTCCTGACTTTC	CASSSGSGANVLTF
-	TRBJ2-7	TRBV12-3/TRBV12-4	many	TGTGCCAGCAGCACAAAAGCGGGTATCTACGAGCAGTACTTC	CASSTKAGIYEQYF
TRBD1	TRBJ1-1	TRBV15	few	TGTGCCACCAGCAGAGACTTACTTCTGACAGGGGCGAACACTGAAGCTTTCTTT	CATSRDLLLTGANTEAFF
TRBD2	TRBJ2-4	TRBV3-1	many	TGTGCCAGCAGCCTCGGACTAGCGGGAGCGGAAAACATTCAGTACTTC	CASSLGLAGAENIQYF
-	TRBJ2-7	TRBV25-1	many	TGTGCCAGCAGTGAACCCGACAGCTCCTACGAGCAGTACTTC	CASSEPDSSYEQYF
TRBD1	TRBJ1-1	TRBV15	many	TGTGCCACCAGCAGAGATTGGGGACAGGGGATCACTGAAGCTTTCTTT	CATSRDWGQGITEAFF
-	TRBJ2-3	TRBV7-9	many	TGTGCCAGCACCCTCGCTGTTCTTCAAGATACGCAGTATTTT	CASTLAVLQDTQYF
-	TRBJ1-1	TRBV12-3/TRBV12-4	many	TGTGCCAGCAGTTTTTTGCCCGAATACACTGAAGCTTTCTTT	CASSFLPEYTEAFF
TRBD2	TRBJ2-1	TRBV29-1	many	TGCAGCGTTGGGGTGCGAGCGGGAGAAAAGCGTGGGGAGCAGTTCTTC	CSVGVRAGEKRGEQFF
-	TRBJ2-5	TRBV7-2	many	TGTGCCAGCAGCTTCACTAGTCGTGAGACCCAGTACTTC	CASSFTSRETQYF
-	TRBJ2-3	TRBV12-3/TRBV12-4	many	TGTGCCAGCAGTGTCCGTCCAGATACGCAGTATTTT	CASSVRPDTQYF
-	TRBJ2-7	TRBV5-6	many	TGTGCCAGCAGCTCAAAGGGCCTTCCCAACTCCTACGAGCAGTACTTC	CASSSKGLPNSYEQYF
-	TRBJ2-2	TRBV20-1	many	TGCAGTGCCCAGGCTCTAGTAGACACCGGGGAGCTGTTTTTT	CSAQALVDTGELFF
-	TRBJ2-6	TRBV5-1	-	TGCGCCAGCAGCCGGGGGACCGTGCGTGGGGCCAACGTCCTGACTTTC	CASSRGTVRGANVLTF
-	TRBJ2-7	TRBV20-1	many	TGCAGTGCAAAGAGTCCTGGGGCCTACGAGCAGTACTTC	CSAKSPGAYEQYF
TRBD1	TRBJ2-1	TRBV5-4	few	TGTGCCAGCAGCCGGGACAGTACTTACAATGAGCAGTTCTTC	CASSRDSTYNEQFF
TRBD2	TRBJ2-1	TRBV24-1	many	TGTGCCACCAGTGATCCAGCCGGGACTAGGGACAATGAGCAGTTCTTC	CATSDPAGTRDNEQFF
TRBD2	TRBJ2-3	TRBV7-2	few	TGTGCCAGCAGCCCACCAGGACTAGCGGCCACAGATACGCAGTATTTT	CASSPPGLAATDTQYF
-	TRBJ2-3	TRBV5-4	many	TGTGCCAGCAGCTTGGGGGTAGCGACAGATACGCAGTATTTT	CASSLGVATDTQYF
TRBD1	TRBJ2-7	TRBV7-2	many	TGTGCCAGCAGCTTAGACAGGGGGAGGCAGTACTTC	CASSLDRGRQYF
-	TRBJ2-5	TRBV5-1	many	TGCGCCAGCAGCTTGAATCCGCCGGAGACCCAGTACTTC	CASSLNPPETQYF
TRBD2	TRBJ2-1	TRBV2	many	TGTGCCAGCTGCCCTACTAGCGGTGCCTACAATGAGCAGTTCTTC	CASCPTSGAYNEQFF
TRBD2	TRBJ2-7	TRBV12-3/TRBV12-4	many	TGTGCCAGCAGGCCTAGCGGTAACTCCTACGAGCAGTACTTC	CASRPSGNSYEQYF
-	TRBJ2-2	TRBV5-1	many	TGCGCCAGCAGCTCCGGACAGTACAACACCGGGGAGCTGTTTTTT	CASSSGQYNTGELFF
-	TRBJ2-1	TRBV7-2	many	TGTGCCAGCAGCAAGGGACTTTACAATGAGCAGTTCTTC	CASSKGLYNEQFF
TRBD2	TRBJ2-1	TRBV7-2	-	TGTGCCAGCAGCCTTAGCGGGGGTGGGGGGAATGAGCAGTTCTTC	CASSLSGGGGNEQFF
TRBD1	TRBJ2-2	TRBV15	many	TGTGCCACCAGCAGACCTCTAGGGACAGGGAAGTCTAGCGGGGAGCTGTTTTTT	CATSRPLGTGKSSGELFF
TRBD2	TRBJ2-3	TRBV5-1	many	TGCGCCAGCAGCGCGACTAGCAAACCCTCCACAGATACGCAGTATTTT	CASSATSKPSTDTQYF
TRBD1	TRBJ1-5	TRBV20-1	many	TGCAGTGCCCATCCAGGGGGGGAACAGCCCCAGCATTTT	CSAHPGGEQPQHF
-	TRBJ2-7	TRBV20-1	many	TGCAGTGCTAGGGACTTGAAAACCACCTACGAGCAGTACTTC	CSARDLKTTYEQYF
-	TRBJ2-5	TRBV6-2/TRBV6-3	many	TGTGCCAGCAGTTACTTCGGAGAGACCCAGTACTTC	CASSYFGETQYF
-	TRBJ2-3	TRBV19	many	TGTGCCAGTAGTATCACAGATACGCAGTATTTT	CASSITDTQYF
TRBD1	TRBJ1-2	TRBV12-3/TRBV12-4	many	TGTGCCAGCAGTTTAGAGGGGGCCGGTGGCTACACCTTC	CASSLEGAGGYTF
TRBD2	TRBJ2-1	TRBV5-4	many	TGTGCCAGCCGCCCGCAACGTGCGGGAGCTTACAATGAGCAGTTCTTC	CASRPQRAGAYNEQFF
TRBD2	TRBJ2-1	TRBV5-1	many	TGCGCCAGCAGCGAAACTAGCGGGAGTCCCCACAATGAGCAGTTCTTC	CASSETSGSPHNEQFF
-	TRBJ1-5	TRBV6-2/TRBV6-3	many	TGTGCCAGCAGAGAGTCCAGCGGACAGCCCCAGCATTTT	CASRESSGQPQHF
-	TRBJ2-7	TRBV5-1	many	TGCGCCAGCAGCTTGGAAGGCCCTTGGGACGAGCAGTACTTC	CASSLEGPWDEQYF
-	TRBJ1-5	TRBV24-1	-	TGTGCCACCAGTGATTCGCTGGCTGTTCAGCCCCAGCATTTT	CATSDSLAVQPQHF
-	TRBJ1-2	TRBV6-1	many	TGTGCCAGCAGTAGTCGGAACCTCCCACCTTATGGCTACACCTTC	CASSSRNLPPYGYTF
-	TRBJ2-5	TRBV5-4	-	TGTGCCAGCAGCTCCCCCGTCGAGGGGCCCAAAGAGACCCAGTACTTC	CASSSPVEGPKETQYF
TRBD2	TRBJ2-5	TRBV5-1	many	TGCGCCAGCAGCTCGTCGGGGGGTGTAATCCAAGAGACCCAGTACTTC	CASSSSGGVIQETQYF